This T cell receptor beta chain was captured by sequencing in a study of T cells in Graves' hyperthyroidism and ophthalmopathy. RNA transcripts were the template for amplifying TCR beta CDR3 regions. TCR CDR3 regions were first amplified by RT-PCR with HTBI primers. MiXCR, run by TCRdb on the multiplex PCR reads, gives a single entry per CDR3 protein. The table shows a few hundred thousand distinct CDR3 sequences, with 12% to 15% occurring only once. PBMCs were derived from about 10 ml fresh peripheral blood. This clonotype was observed many times. No antigen is known for it. V lost 3 bases, J lost 9 bases, and 2 bases stayed unmatched. CDR1 and CDR2 from the germline V gene are KGHSH and LQKENI. The CDR3 contains 11 residues. Study observations and caveats: Stable hyperthyroidism and ophthalmopathy were separated using 13 V-J signatures.

This TCR derives from a woman aged 40 to 50 with Graves' hyperthyroidism. Sequencing was done on a sample of blood. J is TRBJ2-7 and V is TRBV18, with 7 bases aligning to TRBD2. In DNA form, the CDR3 reads TGTGCCAGCTCACCGGCTAGCGGGCAGTACTTC. Protein: CASSPASGQYF.